These 10 T cell receptor beta chains originate from one sample sequenced in a study of T cell repertoires in cytomegalovirus infection (dated by TCRdb to between 2018 and 2021). For these TCRs, the target antigens are not known. Sample treatment or condition, as interpreted from the label and publication: in vitro stimulation with specific CMV peptide epitopes to enrich CMV-specific T cells. The run used an Illumina HiSeq 1500. The public reads were reanalyzed by TCRdb: fastp trimming at Q25, MiXCR alignment, in-frame beta chains only. All rows with the same CDR3 protein become a single entry with the most common DNA and genes. The sample records around 500,000 distinct CDR3 sequences, 40% to 50% of which are singletons. The ten most abundant clones make up roughly two fifths of the sample. The material sequenced was cultured PBMCs, taken from culture after CMV antigen stimulation. These receptors were obtained from a human donor in good health (CMV status not recorded). Some clones in this sample may be carry-over from other donors' samples.

This clonotype has only a few counts. V gene TRBV7-2 combines with J gene TRBJ1-2; possible D gene TRBD1, 5 bases. CDR3 length: 13 amino acids. The germline CDR1 and CDR2 sequences are SGHTA and FQGNSA. Trimming took off 8 bases at V and 2 bases at J, with 12 bases between the two ends. CDR3 protein: CASQTNRNYGYTF. CDR3 nucleotides: TGTGCCAGCCAGACGAACAGGAACTATGGCTACACCTTC.

V gene TRBV4-3 combines with J gene TRBJ2-2; TRBD2 aligns across 12 bases. The germline V gene encodes CDR1 LGHNA and CDR2 YSLEER. V trimming: 0 bases; J trimming: 1 base; junction bases outside the gene matches: 9. The CDR3 spans 20 residues. The CDR3 reads CASSQDLTSGSWGNTGELFF. In DNA, the CDR3 is TGCGCCAGCAGCCAAGACCTGACTAGCGGGAGCTGGGGGAACACCGGGGAGCTGTTTTTT.

This chain links TRBV20-1 with TRBJ1-3; the D is unclear. CDR3 length equals 14 residues. The germline CDR1 and CDR2 sequences are DFQATT and SNEGSKA (reference sequence). Deletions cut 6 bases from V and 0 bases from J, with 12 bases between. This CDR3 reads CSASDVRSGNTIYF. CDR3 DNA sequence: TGCAGTGCCTCGGACGTGCGCTCTGGAAACACCATATATTTT.

The V call is TRBV7-6, the J call TRBJ2-2; TRBD1 matches at 7 bases. Germline V gene data show CDR1 as SGHVS and CDR2 as FNYEAQ. V dropped 4 bases and J dropped 0; count of bases not matched to a gene: 8. The CDR3 is 17 residues long. CDR3 protein: CASSSGYRGTNTGELFF. The CDR3 DNA sequence: TGTGCCAGCAGCTCCGGGTACAGGGGCACGAACACCGGGGAGCTGTTTTTT.

This clonotype was seen a few times. V usage is TRBV10-3 and J usage is TRBJ2-1; 12 bases map to TRBD1. Germline V CDR1 and CDR2: ENHRY, SYGVKD. The CDR3 is 15 residues long. V lost 2 bases, J lost 9 bases, and 5 bases stayed unmatched. CDR3 residues: CAISETGTGGGEQFF. The CDR3 nucleotides read TGTGCCATCAGTGAGACCGGGACAGGGGGCGGTGAGCAGTTCTTC.

This clonotype was recorded only once. The chain has TRBV7-2 and TRBJ2-1; D may be TRBD1 (5 bases). In germline, CDR1 is SGHTA, CDR2 FQGNSA. V gave up 4 bases and J gave up 1 base, with 11 bases separating them. The CDR3 sequence is 15 residues long. CDR3 region: CASSSMQGSYNEQFF. CDR3 in DNA: TGTGCCAGCAGCTCCATGCAGGGTTCCTACAATGAGCAGTTCTTC.

V and J are TRBV20-1 and TRBJ1-2; 10 bases fit TRBD1. The CDR3 is 15 residues long. Germline CDR1 DFQATT, CDR2 SNEGSKA (reference sequence). After removal of 6 bases from V and 3 bases from J, the junction contained 10 bases not matched to a gene. The CDR3 loop reads CSAKRVGTGDYGYTF. DNA for the CDR3: TGCAGTGCCAAGAGGGTCGGGACAGGGGACTATGGCTACACCTTC.

The V and J genes are TRBV7-2 and TRBJ1-2, with D perhaps matching TRBD1 (5 bases). The germline CDR1 and CDR2 sequences are SGHTA and FQGNSA. The CDR3 is 14 amino acids. Trimming pared 0 bases from V and 6 bases from J, leaving 11 bases between. The CDR3 spells CASSLAPGGDGYTF. CDR3 in DNA: TGTGCCAGCAGCTTAGCGCCGGGGGGGGATGGCTACACCTTC.

The chain joins TRBV20-1 to TRBJ2-3; 7 bases fit TRBD1. Germline V lookup: CDR1 DFQATT, CDR2 SNEGSKA (reference sequence). Trimming at V came to 5 bases and at J to 3 bases, leaving 2 bases not matched to a gene. The CDR3 extends over 12 amino acids. The CDR3 loop is CSALQGTDTQYF. The CDR3 DNA follows: TGCAGTGCTCTACAGGGGACAGATACGCAGTATTTT.

This clonotype was seen more than once but under ten times. The V and J genes are TRBV7-2 and TRBJ1-1; D call uncertain. V lost 1 base to trimming and J lost 1 base, with 7 bases between them. This CDR3 is 14 amino acids long. Germline V gene sequence: CDR1 SGHTA, CDR2 FQGNSA. The CDR3 bases are TGTGCCAGCAGCTTAGTACGGCCGAACACTGAAGCTTTCTTT. Encoded protein: CASSLVRPNTEAFF.